Here is one T cell receptor beta chain with its context. The data derive from a study of blood T cell repertoires in COVID-19. Study background: Spain, Italy and the United States supplied samples that represented acute and convalescent COVID-19. Sample material is recorded as cDNA or gDNA derived from T cells, B-cell-depleted T cells, or PBMCs.

Trimming removed 6 bases at V and 4 bases at J, with 10 bases between. CDR3 length equals 13 residues. Germline CDR1 reads MGHRA; CDR2 reads YSYEKL. Per the original methods: Estimated nucleated cell counts came from reference gene primer amplification. Clones were sequenced by immunoSEQ multiplex PCR, and TCRdb holds only the in-frame ones, with some missing. The V and J calls and clone size were taken over from that table, and D and trimming were inferred from the DNA. Here the sample spans 84,000 or so clones, around 80% being singletons. This receptor was identified in a man older than 75 with active or convalescent COVID-19. J is TRBJ1-5 and V is TRBV4-1, with a possible D match to TRBD1 (5 bases). Sequencing input: peripheral blood. The CDR3 loop is CASSLQVNQPQHF. The DNA of the CDR3 is TGCGCCAGCAGTCTACAGGTAAATCAGCCCCAGCATTTT.